The clone carrying this T cell receptor beta chain was seen ten or more times. The antigen is undetermined. Amplification targeted TCR beta CDR3 regions from RNA transcripts. The HTBI set primed first-round TCR CDR3 RT-PCR. MiXCR, run by TCRdb on the multiplex PCR reads, gives a single entry per CDR3 protein. The sample includes about 520,000 distinct CDR3 sequences, approximately 24% seen only once; the top ten take 11%. This sample stems from a study of T cells in Graves' hyperthyroidism and ophthalmopathy. Findings and caveats of the study: Blood held most thyroid clonotypes expanded above 0.001 frequency.

V dropped 5 bases and J dropped 4 bases, with 18 bases sitting between them. The CDR3 is 15 residues long. The germline V gene has CDR1 SGHTA and CDR2 FQGNSA. This clonotype originated in a woman aged 30 to 39 with Graves' ophthalmopathy. This chain links TRBV7-2 with TRBJ2-7; no clear D. What was sequenced was blood. CDR3 residues: CASSASGIQTYEQYF. As DNA, the CDR3 is TGTGCCAGCAGCGCTTCAGGTATCCAAACTTACGAGCAGTACTTC.